The entry below gives a single TCR beta chain sequence along with its context. What this receptor recognizes is not known. Base qualities are not provided; no much larger clone lies one nucleotide away. These data come from a study of blood T cell repertoires in COVID-19 (TCRdb year 2020). About the investigation overall: Samples covering the acute and convalescent phases of COVID-19 were provided by collaborators in the United States, Italy and Spain. Samples came from the ongoing ImmuneRACE study (first 160 participants) plus 1,254 subjects from 6 global collaborators. Where available, HLA class I and class II types were taken from metadata supplied by the sample provider and were not determined by assay-based typing. The repertoires were released in a freely available public database meant as a resource for research on the immune response to SARS-CoV-2. The prospective study material was composed of cDNA or gDNA derived from T cells, B-cell-depleted T cells, or PBMCs. The dataset comprised deeply sampled blood TCRbeta repertoires from subjects exposed to, actively infected with, or recovered from COVID-19. Nearly every sample came with metadata listing a de-identified subject ID, COVID-19 status, age in years and sex.

Paper-wide results and their limitations: Clinical and demographic metadata were provided uncurated, with the amount varying by source and participant.

Whole blood was collected in K2EDTA tubes by collaborating institutions according to the institutions' own protocols. For TCRbeta analysis, collaborator samples were shipped as frozen whole blood, as isolated PBMCs, or as DNA extracted from either sample type. TCRbeta CDR3 regions were amplified from genomic DNA by means of the immunoSEQ Assay, a bias-controlled multiplex PCR. Per the source publication's procedure: Nucleated cell counts per sample were estimated from amplification of reference gene primers within the assay. To quantify the absolute abundance of each unique TCRbeta CDR3 rearrangement, sequence reads were collapsed and filtered. Productive Simpson clonality was computed per sample as the square root of Simpson's diversity index over productive rearrangements. TCRdb re-hosts the immuneACCESS table, in-frame sequences only. Its copies lack some clones; in the studies checked, an unresolved V gene accounts for under half of them, and the cause for the rest is not known. That table gives V, J and clone size, and the DNA gave D and trimming. Across this sample there are tens of thousands of clones, with 88% seen only once. The ten largest make up around 40% of the sample.

Trimming costs V 0 bases and J 0 bases, and their ends lie 9 bases apart. Spanning cysteine to phenylalanine, the CDR3 consists of 15 amino acids. Kept here is only the CDR3 DNA, which spans 45 bases and is read in frame from base 1. The germline V gene encodes CDR1 SGDLS and CDR2 YYNGEE. Specimen: peripheral blood. The TCR sequence derives from a human donor in a cohort sampled during active COVID-19. This receptor chain uses TRBV9 and TRBJ1-1; the D gene lacks a confident call. CDR3 sequence: CASSVGEVVNTEAFF. DNA sequence: TGTGCCAGCAGCGTAGGAGAGGTAGTGAACACTGAAGCTTTCTTT.